This T cell receptor beta chain derives from a study of T-cell reconstitution after alpha-beta-depleted transplantation in children. General study results and limits: Approximately two months post-transplant, alpha-beta T cells reportedly originated from several hundred expanded graft clones.

This CDR3 is 15 amino acids long. The germline gives CDR1 ENHRY, CDR2 SYGVKD. With 4 bases clipped from V and 2 bases from J, the junction kept 6 bases outside the gene matches. The TCRbeta library incorporated unique molecular identifiers. TCRdb re-derived calls from the PCR reads in MiXCR, one entry per CDR3 protein. Among around 700,000 distinct CDR3 sequences listed, about an eighth were seen once. As for this clonotype: The antigen is undetermined.

The sequence derives from a girl aged 2 to 10 with congenital amegakaryocytic thrombocytopenia, due to receive a stem cell transplant. The V and J genes are TRBV10-3 and TRBJ2-7, with 9 bases matching TRBD1. The sequenced sample was PBMCs, obtained before TCRalphabeta/CD19-depleted stem cell transplant. The CDR3 bases are TGTGCCATCAGTGTGGCGGGACAGGGAACCTACGAGCAGTACTTC. Translation: CAISVAGQGTYEQYF.